One and the same sample provided the 29 T cell receptor beta chains below, sequenced in a study of blood T cell repertoires in COVID-19. Generated by immunoSEQ multiplex PCR, the TCRdb table keeps only in-frame clones and is missing some. The table includes about 200,000 clones, approximately 86% detected once. Sequenced input: PBMCs or T cells enriched from blood (not recorded which). Receptors originate from a woman aged 25 to 39 who had been exposed to COVID-19.

This chain uses TRBV24-1 with TRBJ1-2; possible D gene TRBD1, 5 bases. Germline CDR1 is KGHDR and CDR2 is SFDVKD. The V and J ends lost 3 bases and 7 bases respectively, with 14 bases between them. The CDR3 loop spans 14 amino acids. The CDR3 nucleotides read TGTGCCACCAGTGATGGGGGGGGATTGGGTGGCTACACCTTC. Protein: CATSDGGGLGGYTF.

V gene TRBV2 combines with J gene TRBJ1-6; unclear D gene. The CDR3 is made up of 15 amino acids. V lost 7 bases, J lost 0 bases, and 10 bases lay in between. Per germline, CDR1 SNHLY and CDR2 FYNNEI. The CDR3 here is CASTLSSSYNSPLHF. The CDR3 DNA is TGTGCCAGCACCTTATCGAGCTCCTATAATTCACCCCTCCACTTT.

The chain links TRBV19 to TRBJ1-4, with 10 bases that match TRBD1. Losses at the gene ends were 6 bases for V and 7 bases for J; bases not matched to a gene: 14. The CDR3 covers 17 residues. CDR1 and CDR2 from the germline V gene are LNHDA and SQIVND (reference sequence). In DNA form, the CDR3 reads TGTGCCAGTAGATCGGGACAGGGGTTTTGGAAAGGTGAAAAACTGTTTTTT. This gives the protein CASRSGQGFWKGEKLFF.

The chain has TRBV30 and TRBJ2-3, with 9 nucleotides matching TRBD2. V lost 4 bases to trimming and J lost 2 bases; unmatched junction nucleotides: 4. The CDR3 spans 14 residues. Germline CDR1 is GTSNPN and CDR2 is SVGIG (reference sequence). The CDR3 bases are TGTGCCTGGACGTGGACTAGCGCCACAGATACGCAGTATTTT. Its protein product is CAWTWTSATDTQYF.

This chain connects TRBV27 to TRBJ2-7, with D possibly matching TRBD1 (6 bases). This CDR3 is 17 amino acids long. The germline V gene encodes CDR1 MNHEY and CDR2 SMNVEV (reference sequence). V dropped 0 bases and J dropped 6 bases, with 21 bases sitting between them. CDR3 loop: CASSLSIRGNVEREQYF. The CDR3 DNA is TGTGCCAGCAGTTTATCGATAAGGGGGAATGTCGAACGCGAGCAGTACTTC.

The J gene is TRBJ2-3, the V gene TRBV27; D is perhaps TRBD2 (6 bases). There are 13 residues in the CDR3. The germline V gene has CDR1 MNHEY and CDR2 SMNVEV (reference sequence). V lost 7 bases, J lost 2 bases, and 10 bases lay in between. CDR3 DNA: TGTGCCAGCATGGACTACCCCACAGATACGCAGTATTTT. Its protein product is CASMDYPTDTQYF.

The CDR3 DNA is TGTGCCAGCTCGCCCGACGCCCGGTACAGCTACAATGAGCAGTTCTTC. This translates into CASSPDARYSYNEQFF. The genes are TRBV18 and TRBJ2-1; unclear D gene. The CDR3 has 16 amino acids. Germline values: CDR1 KGHSH, CDR2 LQKENI. The V gene lost 6 bases and the J gene lost 3 bases, with 18 bases spanning the gap.

The chain carries TRBV29-1 and TRBJ2-4; maybe TRBD1 (6 bases). Germline CDR1 SQVTM, CDR2 ANQGSEA. The CDR3 sequence is 14 residues long. V was shortened by 6 bases and J by 8 bases, with 20 bases between the two germline ends. DNA of the CDR3: TGCAGCGTGACACCACAGGGTCATCAAGACATTCAGTACTTC. This gives the protein CSVTPQGHQDIQYF.

This clone was detected once. The chain has TRBV6-4 and TRBJ1-1, with TRBD1 matching over 9 bases. The V segment lost 3 bases and the J segment 10 bases; nucleotides outside the gene matches: 21. This CDR3 spans 18 amino acids. Per the germline V gene, CDR1 is MRHNA and CDR2 is SNTAGT. The CDR3 loop is CASSEEGTGLGSPPGAFF. The CDR3 region has the DNA TGTGCCAGCAGTGAAGAGGGGACAGGGTTGGGGTCCCCTCCTGGAGCTTTCTTT.

The chain combines TRBV20-1 with TRBJ2-1; 11 nucleotides agree with TRBD2. Germline loops: CDR1 DFQATT, CDR2 SNEGSKA (reference sequence). The CDR3 is made up of 16 amino acids. V was clipped by 3 bases and J by 6 bases; unmatched bases: 10. The CDR3 protein is CSASPPLAGGINEQFF. Here the CDR3 DNA reads TGCAGTGCTAGTCCACCTCTAGCGGGGGGCATCAATGAGCAGTTCTTC.

This rearrangement joins TRBV13 to TRBJ1-2; tentative D call: TRBD1 (5 bases). The CDR3 totals 19 residues. CDR1 PRHDT and CDR2 FYEKMQ come from the germline V gene (reference sequence). Trimming cost V 5 bases and J 5 bases, with 30 bases left between them. CDR3 nucleotides: TGTGCCAGCAGCACGTCCGGGGGTCGACCTGAGGGGAACTATTATGGCTACACCTTC. Translated: CASSTSGGRPEGNYYGYTF.

This clone was detected only a few times. The J gene is TRBJ2-2, the V gene TRBV7-6; D ambiguous. Trimming removed 5 bases from V and 4 bases from J, with 17 bases in between. Germline V lookup: CDR1 SGHVS, CDR2 FNYEAQ. The CDR3 totals 16 residues. CDR3 DNA sequence: TGTGCCAGCAGCCCCGGCGTAGGAACGGGCACCGGGGAGCTGTTTTTT. This encodes CASSPGVGTGTGELFF.

The chain recombines TRBV19 with TRBJ2-3; TRBD1 might be the D (5 bases). CDR1 and CDR2 (germline): LNHDA, SQIVND (reference sequence). There are 16 residues in the CDR3. V lost 3 bases and J lost 0, with 13 bases in between. The CDR3, as DNA: TGTGCCAGTAGTATCCGACAGAGAACTAGCACAGATACGCAGTATTTT. Residues: CASSIRQRTSTDTQYF. Supplemented by reference TRBV19 and TRBJ2-3, the full variable domain reads DGGITQSPKYLFRKEGQNVTLSCEQNLNHDAMYWYRQDPGQGLRLIYYSQIVNDFQKGDIAEGYSVSREKKESFPLTVTSAQKNPTAFYLCASSIRQRTSTDTQYFGPGTRLTVL.

The chain recombines TRBV28 with TRBJ1-6, with TRBD1 matching over 8 bases. The ends lost 4 bases at V and 10 bases at J; junction bases unmatched: 6. This CDR3 region has 14 residues. Germline V CDR1 and CDR2: MDHEN, SYDVKM. CDR3 DNA: TGTGCCAGCAGTTCCGGGACAGGTGTGTCACCCCTCCACTTT. Translation gives CASSSGTGVSPLHF.

The rearrangement joins TRBV11-3 to TRBJ2-3, with TRBD2 matching over 8 bases. With 2 bases clipped from V and 2 bases from J, the junction kept 6 bases outside the gene matches. Germline lookup yields CDR1 SGHNT and CDR2 YENEEA. This CDR3 region has 16 residues. In DNA form, the CDR3 reads TGTGCCAGCAGCTTATATCGGGGGGGGCCCACAGATACGCAGTATTTT. As protein: CASSLYRGGPTDTQYF.

The rearrangement links TRBV5-1 to TRBJ1-2, with D maybe TRBD1 (6 bases). CDR1 and CDR2 (germline): SGHRS, YFSETQ. With 0 bases removed from V and 4 bases from J, the gap between germline ends came to 13 bases. This CDR3 spans 15 amino acids. The DNA of the CDR3 is TGCGCCAGCAGCTTGGTGGGGACATCGATCTATGGCTACACCTTC. This encodes CASSLVGTSIYGYTF.

The chain is built from TRBV7-8 and TRBJ1-2; 11 nucleotides agree with TRBD1. The length of the CDR3 is 14 residues. The V gene end was trimmed by 5 bases and the J gene end by 4 bases; junction bases not matched to a gene: 3. CDR1 SGHVS and CDR2 FQNEAQ come from the germline V gene. CDR3 region: CASSAGQGAYGYTF. In nucleotides, the CDR3 is TGTGCCAGCAGCGCCGGACAGGGGGCCTATGGCTACACCTTC.

This clone was counted once. This chain links TRBV18 with TRBJ2-7; 7 bases fit TRBD1. Trimming took 1 base from V and 3 from J; bases not matched to a gene: 3. Per germline, CDR1 KGHSH and CDR2 LQKENI. This CDR3 has 14 residues. The CDR3 loop is CASSPHGTDYEQYF. The CDR3 region has the DNA TGTGCCAGCTCACCACACGGGACAGACTACGAGCAGTACTTC.

The table lists this clone with a count of one. The rearrangement links TRBV19 to TRBJ1-5; 7 bases map to TRBD1. V gave up 8 bases and J gave up 6 bases; unmatched junction bases: 10. Germline CDR1 reads LNHDA; CDR2 reads SQIVND (reference sequence). This CDR3 has 14 residues. CDR3 bases: TGTGCCAGTGGGGACAGTTGGGTGGCTCAGCCCCAGCATTTT. This codes for CASGDSWVAQPQHF.

The chain couples TRBV27 to TRBJ1-1; 9 nucleotides agree with TRBD1. Germline assignment: CDR1 MNHEY and CDR2 SMNVEV (reference sequence). The CDR3 extends over 14 amino acids. V lost 4 bases and J lost 2; bases outside the gene matches: 2. CDR3 DNA sequence: TGTGCCAGCAGTTGGGACAGGGCAAACACTGAAGCTTTCTTT. Residues: CASSWDRANTEAFF.

The chain's CDR3 is CASGLFGVLRYGYTF. CDR3 sequence (DNA): TGTGCTAGTGGTTTGTTCGGGGTCTTGCGCTATGGCTACACCTTC. V gene TRBV12-5 combines with J gene TRBJ1-2; D is unclear. Germline-derived CDR1 and CDR2 are LGHNT and FRNRAP. With 2 bases removed from V and 4 bases from J, the gap between germline ends came to 14 bases. The CDR3 has 15 amino acids.

The chain is built from TRBV7-9 and TRBJ1-1; perhaps TRBD1 as D (5 bases). Trimming removed 2 bases from V and 5 bases from J, with 15 bases in between. The germline V gene has CDR1 SEHNR and CDR2 FQNEAQ (reference sequence). This CDR3 comprises 15 residues. The CDR3 reads CASSLPAGMGTEAFF. The CDR3 DNA follows: TGTGCCAGCAGCTTACCGGCAGGGATGGGAACTGAAGCTTTCTTT.

J is TRBJ1-1 and V is TRBV7-9; D not certain. V dropped 6 bases and J dropped 5 bases, with 19 bases sitting between them. Germline CDR1 and CDR2: SEHNR and FQNEAQ (reference sequence). This CDR3 has 15 residues. The CDR3 sequence is CASRDLGIGGTEAFF. The DNA of the CDR3 is TGTGCCAGCAGGGATTTGGGGATTGGAGGGACTGAAGCTTTCTTT.

There are a few counts of this clone. The chain couples TRBV14 to TRBJ2-7, with TRBD2 matching over 7 bases. The CDR3 is made up of 11 amino acids. Germline CDR1 reads SGHDN; CDR2 reads FVKESK. The ends lost 8 bases at V and 2 bases at J; junction bases unmatched: 0. CDR3 residues: CASGTTYEQYF. The CDR3 bases are TGTGCCAGCGGGACTACCTACGAGCAGTACTTC.

The rearrangement joins TRBV18 to TRBJ2-3; unclear D gene. The V and J ends lost 4 bases and 4 bases respectively, with 6 bases between them. There are 12 residues in the CDR3. CDR1 is KGHSH, CDR2 LQKENI, per germline. The CDR3 DNA is TGTGCCAGCTCACTTAGCTCAGATACGCAGTATTTT. This gives the protein CASSLSSDTQYF.

The CDR3 reads CASSLGQGEGYEQYF. The CDR3 coding sequence is TGTGCCAGCAGCTTGGGACAGGGTGAAGGTTACGAGCAGTACTTC. This chain connects TRBV9 to TRBJ2-7; 9 nucleotides agree with TRBD1. Germline lookup yields CDR1 SGDLS and CDR2 YYNGEE. With 4 bases clipped from V and 4 bases from J, the junction kept 9 bases outside the gene matches. The CDR3 contains 15 residues.

This clone was counted only a few times. The V call is TRBV1, the J call TRBJ1-1. TRBV1 is recorded as a pseudogene. The CDR3 length is 13 residues. The CDR3 is CTSSQETRAEAFF. In DNA form, the CDR3 reads TGCACCAGCAGCCAAGAAACCCGGGCTGAAGCTTTCTTT.

The chain combines TRBV19 with TRBJ2-7; D is ambiguous. The germline CDR1 and CDR2 sequences are LNHDA and SQIVND (reference sequence). Trimming cost V 5 bases and J 0 bases, with 8 bases left between them. The CDR3 runs 13 residues. CDR3 protein: CASSFSSSYEQYF. CDR3 nucleotides: TGTGCCAGTAGTTTTAGCAGCTCCTACGAGCAGTACTTC.

The gene calls are TRBV7-8 and TRBJ1-3, with D uncertain. Germline V gene data show CDR1 as SGHVS and CDR2 as FQNEAQ. V lost 5 bases and J 3 bases, leaving 8 bases between the germline ends. The CDR3 consists of 13 residues. CDR3 region: CASSRIYGNTIYF. DNA for the CDR3: TGTGCCAGCAGCCGGATCTATGGAAACACCATATATTTT.